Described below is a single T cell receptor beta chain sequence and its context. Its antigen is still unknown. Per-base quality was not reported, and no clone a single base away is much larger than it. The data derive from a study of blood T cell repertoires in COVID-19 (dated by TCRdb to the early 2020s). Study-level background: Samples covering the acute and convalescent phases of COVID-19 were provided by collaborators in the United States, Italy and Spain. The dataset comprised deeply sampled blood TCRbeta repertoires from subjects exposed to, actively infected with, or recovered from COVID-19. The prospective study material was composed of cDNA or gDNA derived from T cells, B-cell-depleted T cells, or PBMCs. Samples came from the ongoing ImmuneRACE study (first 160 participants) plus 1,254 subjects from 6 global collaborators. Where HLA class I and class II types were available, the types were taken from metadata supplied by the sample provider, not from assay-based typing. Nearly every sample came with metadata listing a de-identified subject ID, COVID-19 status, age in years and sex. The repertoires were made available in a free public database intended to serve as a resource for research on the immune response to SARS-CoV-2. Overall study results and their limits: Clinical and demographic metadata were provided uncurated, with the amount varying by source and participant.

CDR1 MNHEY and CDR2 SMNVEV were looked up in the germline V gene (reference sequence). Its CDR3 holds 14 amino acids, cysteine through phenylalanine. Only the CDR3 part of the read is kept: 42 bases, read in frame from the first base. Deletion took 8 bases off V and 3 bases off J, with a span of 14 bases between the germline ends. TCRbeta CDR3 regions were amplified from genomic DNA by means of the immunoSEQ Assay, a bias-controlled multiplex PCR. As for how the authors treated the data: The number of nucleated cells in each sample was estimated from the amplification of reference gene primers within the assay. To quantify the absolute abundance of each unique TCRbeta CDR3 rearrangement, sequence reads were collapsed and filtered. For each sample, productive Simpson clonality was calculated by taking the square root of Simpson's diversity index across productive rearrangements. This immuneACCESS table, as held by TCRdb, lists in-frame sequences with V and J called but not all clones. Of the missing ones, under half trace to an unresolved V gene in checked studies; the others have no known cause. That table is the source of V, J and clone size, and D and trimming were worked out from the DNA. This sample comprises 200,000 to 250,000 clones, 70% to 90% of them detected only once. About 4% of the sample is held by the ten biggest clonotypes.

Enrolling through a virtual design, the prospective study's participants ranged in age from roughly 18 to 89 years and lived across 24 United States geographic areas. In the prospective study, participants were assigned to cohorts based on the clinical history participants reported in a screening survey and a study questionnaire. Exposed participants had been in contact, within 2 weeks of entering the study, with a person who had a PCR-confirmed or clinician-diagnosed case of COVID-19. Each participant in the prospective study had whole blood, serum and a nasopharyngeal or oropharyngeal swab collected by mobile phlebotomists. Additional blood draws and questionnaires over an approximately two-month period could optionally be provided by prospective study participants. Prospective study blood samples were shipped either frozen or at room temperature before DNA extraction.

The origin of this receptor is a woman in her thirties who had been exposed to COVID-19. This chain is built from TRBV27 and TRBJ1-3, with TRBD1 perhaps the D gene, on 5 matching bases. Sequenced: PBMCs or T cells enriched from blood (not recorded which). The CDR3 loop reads CASRPRGNGNTIYF. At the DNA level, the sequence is TGTGCCAGCCGCCCCCGGGGGAATGGAAACACCATATATTTT.